Each of the 27 T cell receptor beta chains below was sequenced from the same sample in a study of molecular identifiers for immune sequencing clone quantification. One entry per CDR3 protein, called by TCRdb with MiXCR from the PCR reads. Of approximately 590,000 distinct CDR3 sequences listed, 25% are singletons. The sample was naive CD8+ T cells from blood, with Jurkat cell RNA spiked in. Stated subset: FACS-sorted CD8+CD4-CCR7+CD45RA+ naive T cells. The source of these receptors is a human donor in good health. Some libraries in this study had Jurkat cell RNA spiked in.

Notes on this clonotype: A much larger clonotype is one base distant, so this may be a read error. This rearrangement joins TRBV28 to TRBJ2-3; 8 bases fit TRBD1. The CDR3 has 15 residues. Germline values: CDR1 MDHEN, CDR2 SYDVKM. After removal of 3 bases from V and 4 bases from J, the junction contained 6 bases not matched to a gene. The CDR3 spells CASSFPRGRPDTQYF. CDR3 nucleotide sequence: TGTGCCAGCAGTTTCCCCAGGGGGCGCCCAGATACGCAGTATTTT.

Comments on this clonotype: This may stem from a read error, because a much larger clone lies one nucleotide away. This rearrangement joins TRBV28 to TRBJ2-3; tentatively, D is TRBD2 (5 bases). The CDR3 spans 14 residues. The V end lost 4 bases, the J end lost 2 bases, and 10 bases lay between the germline ends. The V gene's germline CDR1 is MDHEN and CDR2 SYDVKM. CDR3 region: CASSSRDLTDTQYF. The CDR3 nucleotides read TGTGCCAGCAGTTCCCGGGATCTCACAGATACGCAGTATTTT.

Points on this clonotype: It may be a read error: a sequence one base away is much more abundant. This sequence joins TRBV10-3 and TRBJ1-1, with no clear D. The CDR3 is 14 residues long. Germline V gene sequence: CDR1 ENHRY, CDR2 SYGVKD. V lost 0 bases and J 6 bases, leaving 11 bases between the germline ends. CDR3: CAISESSGWPEAFF. In nucleotides, the CDR3 is TGTGCCATCAGTGAGTCTTCGGGGTGGCCTGAAGCTTTCTTT.

As for this clonotype: A much larger clone differs by one base, so this may be a read error. The chain joins TRBV6-5 to TRBJ2-1; TRBD2 matches at 14 bases. This CDR3 region has 15 residues. The V gene end was trimmed by 8 bases and the J gene end by 8 bases; junction bases not matched to a gene: 8. Germline assignment: CDR1 MNHEY and CDR2 SVGAGI. The CDR3 nucleotides are TGTGCCAGCGGTCCCGGGACTAGCGGGAGAGATGAGCAGTTCTTC. It translates to CASGPGTSGRDEQFF.

In regard to this clonotype: A much larger clone lies one base from this, so it may be a read error. V is TRBV6-5 and J is TRBJ1-1; D is unresolved. This CDR3 contains 13 residues. Germline CDR1 MNHEY, CDR2 SVGAGI. The CDR3 here is CASSYSRQSEAIF. The CDR3, as DNA: TGTGCCAGCAGTTACTCCAGGCAATCTGAAGCTATCTTT.

This rearrangement joins TRBV20-1 to TRBJ2-7; 12 positions match TRBD2. This CDR3 has 15 amino acids. Per germline, CDR1 DFQATT and CDR2 SNEGSKA (reference sequence). The V gene end was trimmed by 5 bases and the J gene end by 5 bases; junction bases not matched to a gene: 10. CDR3 loop: CSARRLAGVVDEQYF. CDR3 coding DNA: TGCAGTGCTCGTCGACTAGCGGGAGTAGTCGACGAGCAGTACTTC.

The chain employs TRBV7-9 and TRBJ1-1; D not resolved. Germline CDR1 reads SEHNR; CDR2 reads FQNEAQ (reference sequence). Trimming stripped 7 bases from V and 6 bases from J, with 12 bases between. The CDR3 spans 12 residues. This CDR3 reads CASTDRGAEAFF. The CDR3 DNA reads TGTGCCAGCACTGACCGGGGTGCTGAAGCTTTCTTT.

This clonotype was counted a few times. The chain uses TRBV4-1 and TRBJ1-1; a possible D gene is TRBD1 (5 bases). Germline CDR1 MGHRA, CDR2 YSYEKL. The germline V and J ends were trimmed by 0 bases and 4 bases, with 6 bases remaining between them. This CDR3 contains 13 residues. For the CDR3, the DNA is TGCGCCAGCAGCCAAGACCAGGGCACTGAAGCTTTCTTT. Its translation: CASSQDQGTEAFF.

The CDR3 loop is CASSYSARWGNQPQHF. DNA for the CDR3: TGTGCCAGCAGTTACTCGGCCCGATGGGGCAATCAGCCCCAGCATTTT. The J gene is TRBJ1-5, the V gene TRBV6-2 or TRBV6-3, with no clear D. The CDR3 consists of 16 residues. Germline V gives CDR1 MNHEY, CDR2 SVGEGT. The germline V and J ends were trimmed by 0 bases and 2 bases, with 11 bases remaining between them.

This clonotype occurred many times. The V gene is TRBV4-1, the J gene TRBJ1-1; the D gene is possibly TRBD1 (6 bases). Germline V gene sequence: CDR1 MGHRA, CDR2 YSYEKL. The ends were cut back, 2 bases at V and 4 bases at J, with 8 bases in the middle. CDR3 length equals 13 residues. The DNA of the CDR3 is TGCGCCAGCAGCCAACAGGGGCCCACTGAAGCTTTCTTT. Encoded protein: CASSQQGPTEAFF.

There are a few counts of this clonotype. The chain combines TRBV4-1 with TRBJ2-7; 7 nucleotides line up with TRBD1. Germline V gene sequence: CDR1 MGHRA, CDR2 YSYEKL. Germline trimming cut 2 bases from V and 2 bases from J; bases unmatched to any gene: 6. The CDR3 is 15 residues long. As DNA, the CDR3 is TGCGCCAGCAGCCAAACGACAGGGACCCCCTACGAGCAGTACTTC. Translation: CASSQTTGTPYEQYF.

This clonotype has ten or more counts. The chain joins TRBV11-2 to TRBJ2-1; 7 bases line up with TRBD2. Germline V gene lookup returns CDR1 SGHAT and CDR2 FQNNGV. Trimming at V came to 4 bases and at J to 2 bases, leaving 8 bases not matched to a gene. The CDR3 consists of 16 residues. This CDR3 is CASSSVGGLAYNEQFF. CDR3 nucleotides: TGTGCCAGCAGCTCGGTTGGCGGACTAGCCTACAATGAGCAGTTCTTC.

In its sample, this clonotype was seen many times. This chain uses TRBV20-1 with TRBJ2-7, with D perhaps TRBD2 (6 bases). CDR1 is DFQATT and CDR2 is SNEGSKA in the germline V gene (reference sequence). V was clipped by 3 bases and J by 0 bases, with 15 bases between them. The CDR3 sequence is 15 residues long. CDR3 loop: CSARGYSGNSYEQYF. CDR3 DNA: TGCAGTGCTAGGGGTTATAGCGGAAACTCCTACGAGCAGTACTTC.

Notes on this clonotype: Possible read error: a much larger clone is one base away. The chain employs TRBV28 and TRBJ1-5, with D perhaps matching TRBD1 (5 bases). The CDR3 loop spans 14 amino acids. The V gene's germline CDR1 is MDHEN and CDR2 SYDVKM. The CDR3 is CASSFGGFNQLQHF. CDR3 nucleotides: TGTGCCAGCAGTTTCGGGGGGTTTAATCAGCTCCAGCATTTT.

This clonotype was found many times. The chain has TRBV5-5 and TRBJ2-7; D is undetermined. This CDR3 is 13 amino acids long. V gave up 1 base and J gave up 4 bases, with 9 bases separating them. CDR1 and CDR2 from the germline V gene are SGHKS and YYEKEE (reference sequence). The CDR3 sequence is CASSLLESYEQYF. DNA for the CDR3: TGTGCCAGCAGCTTGTTGGAAAGTTACGAGCAGTACTTC.

The chain links TRBV7-6 to TRBJ2-2; TRBD1 matches 8 bases. The germline V gene encodes CDR1 SGHVS and CDR2 FNYEAQ. V dropped 5 bases and J dropped 6; count of bases not matched to a gene: 11. The CDR3 sequence is 16 residues long. The DNA for the CDR3 is TGTGCCAGCAGCCCCGGACAGGGCGTTTCGCCCGGGGAGCTGTTTTTT. This sequence encodes CASSPGQGVSPGELFF.

This clonotype was seen a single time. With a much larger clone just one base away, this may be a read error. The chain is built from TRBV20-1 and TRBJ2-7; unclear D gene. Between the trimmed V and J ends, which lost 0 bases and 6 bases, there was a span of 18 bases. Germline-derived CDR1 and CDR2 are DFQATT and SNEGSKA (reference sequence). The CDR3 contains 15 residues. As DNA, the CDR3 is TGCAGTGCTAGAGATCCGCAGAGAATCTTGAGCGAGCAGTACTTC. Its translation: CSARDPQRILSEQYF.

This clonotype was counted between two and nine times. The chain recombines TRBV4-3 with TRBJ1-2; D is perhaps TRBD1 (5 bases). V gave up 0 bases and J gave up 0 bases, with 14 bases separating them. The CDR3 has 17 residues. From germline, CDR1 is LGHNA and CDR2 YSLEER. The chain's CDR3 is CASSQDFQGRTNYGYTF. DNA for the CDR3: TGCGCCAGCAGCCAAGATTTCCAGGGCCGTACTAACTATGGCTACACCTTC.

On this clonotype: A read error may be the cause here, since a much bigger clone is one base away. The rearrangement links TRBV6-5 to TRBJ1-1; D is unclear. Germline V gene lookup returns CDR1 MNHEY and CDR2 SVGAGI. The ends were cut back, 2 bases at V and 4 bases at J, with 11 bases in the middle. The CDR3 consists of 14 residues. The CDR3 spells CASSYAVAATEAFF. The CDR3 DNA reads as TGTGCCAGCAGTTACGCAGTGGCAGCCACTGAAGCTTTCTTT.

This clonotype showed up many times. CDR3 sequence reads: CASSQDYRAPYNEQFF. The CDR3 nucleotides read TGCGCCAGCAGCCAAGATTACAGGGCTCCCTACAATGAGCAGTTCTTC. The chain combines TRBV4-1 with TRBJ2-1; a weak D match, TRBD1 (6 bases). CDR1 and CDR2 (germline): MGHRA, YSYEKL. CDR3 length equals 16 residues. The V gene lost 0 bases and the J gene lost 2 bases, with 11 bases spanning the gap.

This clonotype has a handful of counts. The chain carries TRBV12-3 or TRBV12-4 and TRBJ2-2; 9 nucleotides agree with TRBD1. The length of the CDR3 is 16 residues. With 7 bases clipped from V and 1 base from J, the junction kept 7 bases outside the gene matches. Here the CDR3 reads CASTASGQGNTGELFF. CDR3 DNA: TGTGCCAGCACCGCATCGGGACAGGGGAACACCGGGGAGCTGTTTTTT.

With regard to this clonotype: A read error may be the cause here, since a much bigger clone is one base away. Without the conserved terminal phenylalanine or tryptophan, this CDR3 likely stems from a read error. The rearrangement joins TRBV6-2 or TRBV6-3 to TRBJ2-7; weak D call: TRBD1 (6 bases). The germline CDR1 and CDR2 sequences are MNHEY and SVGEGT. Trimming took off 7 bases at V and 7 bases at J, with 17 bases between the two ends. CDR3 length: 13 residues. The CDR3 loop reads CASTLGAPKEQYL. The CDR3 DNA reads TGTGCCAGCACCCTGGGGGCGCCGAAGGAGCAGTACCTC.

As to this clonotype: A much larger clone lies a single base off, so this may be a read error. The rearrangement links TRBV6-2 or TRBV6-3 to TRBJ1-5, with a possible D match to TRBD1 (5 bases). The V end was cut by 10 bases, the J end by 5 bases, with 15 bases between. Germline lookup yields CDR1 MNHEY and CDR2 SVGEGT. This CDR3 spans 13 amino acids. The CDR3 DNA sequence: TGTGCCACCGGCGAGGGGTTCGATCAGCCCCAGCATTTT. Protein product: CATGEGFDQPQHF.

J is TRBJ2-3 and V is TRBV9; tentatively, D is TRBD1 (5 bases). The CDR3 spans 15 residues. Trimming removed 1 base from V and 0 bases from J, with 9 bases in between. CDR1 is SGDLS and CDR2 is YYNGEE in the germline V gene. The CDR3, as DNA: TGTGCCAGCAGCGTAATGACAGTTAGCACAGATACGCAGTATTTT. Its translation: CASSVMTVSTDTQYF.

This clonotype was observed a handful of times. The chain recombines TRBV4-3 with TRBJ1-4, with 7 bases fitting TRBD1. The CDR3 totals 17 residues. The germline CDR1 and CDR2 sequences are LGHNA and YSLEER. The V and J ends lost 3 bases and 0 bases, in that order; junction bases with no gene match: 7. CDR3 in amino acids: CASSQDRRTATNEKLFF. CDR3 DNA sequence: TGCGCCAGCAGCCAGGACAGGAGAACTGCAACTAATGAAAAACTGTTTTTT.

About this clonotype: The junction shows a germline mismatch at one end, possibly a read error. DNA for the CDR3: TGTGCCAGCAGTTTACTGCAGCCGACAGTGAGCACTGAAGCTCTCTTT. Residues: CASSLLQPTVSTEALF. The chain carries TRBV27 and TRBJ1-1; tentative D call: TRBD1 (5 bases). CDR3 length: 16 amino acids. Germline V gives CDR1 MNHEY, CDR2 SMNVEV (reference sequence).

The CDR3 reads CASSLYRDRGCEQYF. Written as DNA, the CDR3 is TGTGCCAGCAGCTTGTACCGGGACAGGGGCTGCGAGCAGTACTTC. This chain links TRBV11-2 with TRBJ2-7, with 10 bases lining up with TRBD1. This CDR3 spans 15 amino acids. Trimming at V came to 3 bases and at J to 6 bases, leaving 8 bases not matched to a gene. Germline V lookup: CDR1 SGHAT, CDR2 FQNNGV. The full variable domain, its missing parts supplied by reference TRBV11-2 and TRBJ2-7, is EAGVAQSPRYKIIEKRQSVAFWCNPISGHATLYWYQQILGQGPKLLIQFQNNGVVDDSQLPKDRFSAERLKGVDSTLKIQPAKLEDSAVYLCASSLYRDRGCEQYFGPGTRLTVT.